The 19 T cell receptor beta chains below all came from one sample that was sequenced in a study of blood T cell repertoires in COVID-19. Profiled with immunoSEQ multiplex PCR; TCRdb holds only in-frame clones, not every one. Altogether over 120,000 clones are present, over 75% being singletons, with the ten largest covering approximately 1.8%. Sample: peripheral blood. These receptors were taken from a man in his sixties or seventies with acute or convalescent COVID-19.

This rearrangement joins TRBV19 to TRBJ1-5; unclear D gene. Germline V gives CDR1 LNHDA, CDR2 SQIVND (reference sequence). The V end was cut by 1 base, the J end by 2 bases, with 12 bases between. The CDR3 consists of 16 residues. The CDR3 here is CASSIGHIGGNQPQHF. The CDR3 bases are TGTGCCAGTAGTATAGGTCACATCGGGGGCAATCAGCCCCAGCATTTT.

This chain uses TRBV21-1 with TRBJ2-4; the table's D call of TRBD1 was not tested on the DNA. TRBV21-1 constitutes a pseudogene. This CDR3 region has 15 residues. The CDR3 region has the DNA TGTGCCAGCAGCGTCCCGCCCCAGGCTAAGAACATTCAGTACTTC. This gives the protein CASSVPPQAKNIQYF.

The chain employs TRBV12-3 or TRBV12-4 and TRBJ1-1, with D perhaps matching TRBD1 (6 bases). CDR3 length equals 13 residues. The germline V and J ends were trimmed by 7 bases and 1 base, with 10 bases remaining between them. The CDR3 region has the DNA TGTGCCAGCAAGACAGGTGCGAACACTGAAGCTTTCTTT. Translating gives CASKTGANTEAFF.

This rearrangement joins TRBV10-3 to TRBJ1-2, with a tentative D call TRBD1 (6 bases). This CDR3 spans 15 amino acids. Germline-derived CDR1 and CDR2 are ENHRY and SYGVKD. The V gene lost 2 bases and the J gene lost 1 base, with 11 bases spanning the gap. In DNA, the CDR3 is TGTGCCATCAGTGAGAACAGGGCAGATAACTATGGCTACACCTTC. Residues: CAISENRADNYGYTF.

The CDR3 reads CASSEGQVLYSNQPQHF. CDR3 in DNA: TGTGCCAGCAGTGAAGGGCAGGTTCTTTATAGCAATCAGCCCCAGCATTTT. The V call is TRBV6-1, the J call TRBJ1-5; D gene unclear. CDR3 length: 17 amino acids. Trimming removed 1 base from V and 0 bases from J, with 13 bases in between. From germline, CDR1 is MNHNS and CDR2 SASEGT.

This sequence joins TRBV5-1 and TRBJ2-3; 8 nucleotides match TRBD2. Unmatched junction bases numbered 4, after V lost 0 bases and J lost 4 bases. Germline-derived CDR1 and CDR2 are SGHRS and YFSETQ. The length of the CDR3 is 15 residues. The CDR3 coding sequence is TGCGCCAGCAGCTTGGCGGGAGGGTATGCAGATACGCAGTATTTT. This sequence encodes CASSLAGGYADTQYF.

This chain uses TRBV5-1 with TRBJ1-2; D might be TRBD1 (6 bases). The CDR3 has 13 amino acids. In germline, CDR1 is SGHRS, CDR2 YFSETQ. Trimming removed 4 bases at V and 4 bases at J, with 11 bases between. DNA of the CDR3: TGCGCCAGCAGCCCGGACAGTGTCTATGGCTACACCTTC. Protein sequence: CASSPDSVYGYTF. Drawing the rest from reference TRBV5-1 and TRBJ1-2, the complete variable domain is KAGVTQTPRYLIKTRGQQVTLSCSPISGHRSVSWYQQTPGQGLQFLFEYFSETQRNKGNFPGRFSGRQFSNSRSEMNVSTLELGDSALYLCASSPDSVYGYTFGSGTRLTVV.

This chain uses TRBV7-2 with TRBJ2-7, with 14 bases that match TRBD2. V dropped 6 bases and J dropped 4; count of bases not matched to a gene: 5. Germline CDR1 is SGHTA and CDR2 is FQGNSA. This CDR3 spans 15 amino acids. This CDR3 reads CASSRRTSGRYEQYF. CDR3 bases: TGTGCCAGCAGTCGGAGGACTAGCGGGAGGTACGAGCAGTACTTC.

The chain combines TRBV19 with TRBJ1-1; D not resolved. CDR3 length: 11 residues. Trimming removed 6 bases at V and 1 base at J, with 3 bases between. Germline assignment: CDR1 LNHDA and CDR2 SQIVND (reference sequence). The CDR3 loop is CASSRNTEAFF. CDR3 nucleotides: TGTGCCAGTAGCCGGAACACTGAAGCTTTCTTT.

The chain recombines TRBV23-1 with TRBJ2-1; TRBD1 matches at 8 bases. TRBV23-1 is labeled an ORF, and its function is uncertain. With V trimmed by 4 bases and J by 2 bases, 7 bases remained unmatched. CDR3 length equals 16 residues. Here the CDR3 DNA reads TGCGCCAGCAGTCGACATCCAGGGGGCCCCTACAATGAGCAGTTCTTC. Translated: CASSRHPGGPYNEQFF.

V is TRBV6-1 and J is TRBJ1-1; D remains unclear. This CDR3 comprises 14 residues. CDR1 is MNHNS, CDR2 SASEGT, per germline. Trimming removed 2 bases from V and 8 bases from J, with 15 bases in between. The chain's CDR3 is CASSERAAGGEAFF. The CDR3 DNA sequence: TGTGCCAGCAGTGAAAGGGCAGCAGGAGGGGAAGCTTTCTTT.

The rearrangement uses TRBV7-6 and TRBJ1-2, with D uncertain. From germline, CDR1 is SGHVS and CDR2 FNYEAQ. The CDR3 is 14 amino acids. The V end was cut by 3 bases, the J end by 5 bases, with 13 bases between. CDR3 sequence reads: CASSFSEGAYGYTF. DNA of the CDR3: TGTGCCAGCAGCTTTTCTGAGGGCGCATATGGCTACACCTTC.

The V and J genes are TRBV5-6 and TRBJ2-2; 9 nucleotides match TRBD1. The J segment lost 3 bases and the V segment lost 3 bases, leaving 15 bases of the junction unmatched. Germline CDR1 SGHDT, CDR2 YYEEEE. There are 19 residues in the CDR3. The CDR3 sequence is CASSSSQDPQGAYTGELFF. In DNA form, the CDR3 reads TGTGCCAGCAGCTCCTCCCAAGATCCACAGGGGGCGTACACCGGGGAGCTGTTTTTT.

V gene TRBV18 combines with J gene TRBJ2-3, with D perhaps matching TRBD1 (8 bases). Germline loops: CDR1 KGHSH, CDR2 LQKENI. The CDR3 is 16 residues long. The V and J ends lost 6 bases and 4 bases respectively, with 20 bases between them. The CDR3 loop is CASSPRGRGSADTQYF. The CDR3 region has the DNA TGTGCCAGCTCCCCCAGGGGGCGGGGGAGTGCAGATACGCAGTATTTT.

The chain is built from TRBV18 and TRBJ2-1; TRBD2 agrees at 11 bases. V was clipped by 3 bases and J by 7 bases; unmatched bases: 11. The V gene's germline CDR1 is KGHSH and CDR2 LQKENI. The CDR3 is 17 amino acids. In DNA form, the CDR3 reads TGTGCCAGCTCACCTCCCTTACTAGCGGGGGTCACAAATGAGCAGTTCTTC. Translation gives CASSPPLLAGVTNEQFF. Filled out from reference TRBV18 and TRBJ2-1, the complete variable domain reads NAGVMQNPRHLVRRRGQEARLRCSPMKGHSHVYWYRQLPEEGLKFMVYLQKENIIDESGMPKERFSAEFPKEGPSILRIQQVVRGDSAAYFCASSPPLLAGVTNEQFFGPGTRLTVL.

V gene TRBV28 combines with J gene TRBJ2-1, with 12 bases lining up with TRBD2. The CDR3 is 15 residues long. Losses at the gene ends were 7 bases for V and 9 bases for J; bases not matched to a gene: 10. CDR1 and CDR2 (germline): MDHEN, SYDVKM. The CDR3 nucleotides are TGTGCCAGCATCGGAACTAGCGGGAGGTTAGGTGAGCAGTTCTTC. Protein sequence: CASIGTSGRLGEQFF.

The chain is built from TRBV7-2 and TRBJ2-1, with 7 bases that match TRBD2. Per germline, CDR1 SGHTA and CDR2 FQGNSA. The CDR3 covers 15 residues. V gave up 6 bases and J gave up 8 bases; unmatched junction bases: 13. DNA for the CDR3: TGTGCCAGCAGAGGAGAAGCGGGACGTACGGATGAGCAGTTCTTC. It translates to CASRGEAGRTDEQFF.

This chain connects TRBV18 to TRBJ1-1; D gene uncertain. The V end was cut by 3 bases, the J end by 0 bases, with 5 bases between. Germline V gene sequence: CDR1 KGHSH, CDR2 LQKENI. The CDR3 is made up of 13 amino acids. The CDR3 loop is CASSPRMNTEAFF. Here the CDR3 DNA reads TGTGCCAGCTCACCCAGAATGAACACTGAAGCTTTCTTT. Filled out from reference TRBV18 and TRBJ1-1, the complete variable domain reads NAGVMQNPRHLVRRRGQEARLRCSPMKGHSHVYWYRQLPEEGLKFMVYLQKENIIDESGMPKERFSAEFPKEGPSILRIQQVVRGDSAAYFCASSPRMNTEAFFGQGTRLTVV.

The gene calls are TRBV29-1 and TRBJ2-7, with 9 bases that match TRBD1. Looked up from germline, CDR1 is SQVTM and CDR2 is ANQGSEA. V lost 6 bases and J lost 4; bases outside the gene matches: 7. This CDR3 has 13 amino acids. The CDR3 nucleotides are TGCAGCGTGTTGACAGGGGGACTGTACGAGCAGTACTTC. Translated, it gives CSVLTGGLYEQYF.